A few counts support the clone carrying this T cell receptor beta chain. Its antigen remains unknown. The data stem from a study of CD8 T cells in ankylosing spondylitis. Points from the study as a whole: Typical of ankylosing spondylitis blood, it appeared, was a TCR beta motif of roughly eight highly homologous variants.

V gave up 2 bases and J gave up 4 bases; unmatched junction bases: 13. Germline V gives CDR1 MNHEY, CDR2 SVGEGT. The CDR3 length is 18 residues. TCRdb independently ran MiXCR on the 5' RACE reads; one entry per CDR3 protein. This sample yields 750,000 to 850,000 distinct CDR3 sequences, of which 12% are seen a single time; about 0.49% belongs to the top ten. Sequenced sample: blood, either unsorted or a sorted T cell fraction (not recorded which). This chain links TRBV6-2 or TRBV6-3 with TRBJ2-2; 7 bases are shared with TRBD1. This receptor was taken from a male donor with ankylosing spondylitis. CDR3: CASSYGFVRQGFTGELFF. In DNA, the CDR3 is TGTGCCAGCAGTTACGGTTTTGTAAGACAGGGATTCACCGGGGAGCTGTTTTTT.